One and the same sample provided the 27 T cell receptor beta chains below, sequenced in a study of T cells in Graves' hyperthyroidism and ophthalmopathy. Researchers took RNA transcripts and amplified the TCR beta CDR3 regions from them. Primed by the HTBI set, a first-round RT-PCR was run on the TCR CDR3. One entry per CDR3 protein, called by TCRdb with MiXCR from the multiplex PCR reads. The table lists roughly 500,000 distinct CDR3 sequences, over 45% of them singletons, with about two fifths in the top ten. The specimen was peripheral blood or thyroid tissue (not recorded which). These receptors were collected from an adult woman with Graves' disease, either hyperthyroidism or ophthalmopathy (not recorded which).

This clonotype was detected ten times or more. V is TRBV4-3 and J is TRBJ2-2; D uncertain. The CDR3 runs to 14 residues. V was trimmed by 1 base and J by 5 bases, leaving 8 bases between them. In germline, CDR1 is LGHNA, CDR2 YSLEER. Here the CDR3 reads CASSQALPTGELFF. The CDR3 DNA is TGCGCCAGCAGCCAAGCCTTACCAACCGGGGAGCTGTTTTTT.

This clonotype was counted only a few times. This may be a read error: a much more frequent sequence differs by one nucleotide. The chain recombines TRBV29-1 with TRBJ2-7; 8 positions match TRBD1. Germline-derived CDR1 and CDR2 are SQVTM and ANQGSEA. This CDR3 has 13 amino acids. Trimming cost V 7 bases and J 1 base; bases outside gene matches: 6. The CDR3 loop reads CSAGQGVSYEQYF. The CDR3 DNA follows: TGCAGCGCTGGACAGGGTGTTTCCTACGAGCAGTACTTC.

The chain links TRBV7-2 to TRBJ2-5, with TRBD2 matching 9 bases. The CDR3 extends over 13 amino acids. V lost 4 bases to trimming and J lost 4 bases; unmatched junction nucleotides: 1. CDR1 is SGHTA and CDR2 is FQGNSA in the germline V gene. The CDR3 coding sequence is TGTGCCAGCAGCTCAGCGGGAGGAGAGACCCAGTACTTC. It is translated as CASSSAGGETQYF.

This chain joins TRBV29-1 and TRBJ1-2; the D gene is possibly TRBD1 (5 bases). Trimming pared 6 bases from V and 7 bases from J, leaving 15 bases between. The CDR3 is 12 residues long. Per germline, CDR1 SQVTM and CDR2 ANQGSEA. The CDR3 reads CSVGGVGLGYTF. CDR3 nucleotide sequence: TGCAGCGTGGGGGGTGTTGGTCTTGGCTACACCTTC.

The chain employs TRBV6-9 and TRBJ1-6; the D gene is possibly TRBD1 (5 bases). The germline V gene has CDR1 MNHGY and CDR2 SVAAGI. V dropped 2 bases and J dropped 10 bases, with 6 bases sitting between them. This CDR3 has 12 amino acids. The CDR3 protein is CASSYKGSPLHF. CDR3 sequence (DNA): TGTGCCAGCAGTTATAAGGGGTCACCCCTCCACTTT.

This clonotype was seen many times. The CDR3 region is CASSQTGGVSNQPQHF. The CDR3 bases are TGTGCCAGCAGTCAAACAGGGGGCGTAAGCAATCAGCCCCAGCATTTT. The gene calls are TRBV3-1 and TRBJ1-5; 9 nucleotides line up with TRBD1. V gave up 6 bases and J gave up 1 base; unmatched junction bases: 7. Germline V gene sequence: CDR1 LGHDT, CDR2 YNNKEL (reference sequence). CDR3 length: 16 amino acids.

This clonotype appeared many times. This rearrangement joins TRBV20-1 to TRBJ1-1, with D unclear. The germline CDR1 and CDR2 sequences are DFQATT and SNEGSKA (reference sequence). V lost 0 bases and J 3 bases, leaving 11 bases between the germline ends. The CDR3 contains 14 residues. The CDR3 loop reads CSARDPIRDTEAFF. CDR3 sequence (DNA): TGCAGTGCTAGAGATCCCATTAGGGACACTGAAGCTTTCTTT.

This clonotype was seen at least ten times. The genes are TRBV12-3 or TRBV12-4 and TRBJ1-2, with 8 positions matching TRBD1. The junction had 12 bases not matched to a gene; V was cut back by 8 bases and J by 4 bases. The CDR3 has 15 amino acids. The CDR3 here is CASRRPGQEFYGYTF. CDR3 DNA sequence: TGTGCCAGCCGGAGACCGGGACAGGAGTTCTATGGCTACACCTTC.

The rearrangement uses TRBV13 and TRBJ2-7; 8 nucleotides align to TRBD1. Unmatched junction bases numbered 12, after V lost 6 bases and J lost 2 bases. Germline CDR1 reads PRHDT; CDR2 reads FYEKMQ (reference sequence). The length of the CDR3 is 16 residues. This CDR3 is CASSAFTGGRAYEQYF. DNA for the CDR3: TGTGCCAGCAGTGCGTTCACAGGGGGACGGGCCTACGAGCAGTACTTC.

This clonotype was seen repeatedly, ten times or more. The chain has TRBV5-4 and TRBJ2-5; 14 bases match TRBD2. Trimming removed 1 base from V and 5 bases from J; junction bases left unmatched: 4. CDR3 size: 16 residues. Looked up from germline, CDR1 is SGHNT and CDR2 is YYREEE (reference sequence). CDR3 loop: CASSLSGTSGSETQYF. CDR3 in DNA: TGTGCCAGCAGCTTGTCTGGGACTAGCGGGAGTGAGACCCAGTACTTC.

CDR3: CASSFSTGMNTEAFF. The CDR3 bases are TGTGCCAGCAGTTTTTCTACAGGCATGAACACTGAAGCTTTCTTT. J is TRBJ1-1 and V is TRBV28; a weak D match, TRBD1 (5 bases). Germline V lookup: CDR1 MDHEN, CDR2 SYDVKM. CDR3 length equals 15 residues. Trimming took 3 bases from V and 0 from J, leaving 11 bases between them.

This chain links TRBV10-3 with TRBJ1-1; D is perhaps TRBD1 (6 bases). The germline gives CDR1 ENHRY, CDR2 SYGVKD. V gave up 4 bases and J gave up 0 bases, with 12 bases separating them. The CDR3 contains 15 residues. The CDR3, as DNA: TGTGCCATCAGTGCCAGGGGCGCTTTGAACACTGAAGCTTTCTTT. Translating gives CAISARGALNTEAFF.

Here the CDR3 reads CASRLGWSSGNTIYF. The CDR3 DNA sequence: TGTGCCAGCCGGTTGGGCTGGAGCTCTGGAAACACCATATATTTT. The chain carries TRBV2 and TRBJ1-3; D unclear. The CDR3 sequence is 15 residues long. Germline lookup yields CDR1 SNHLY and CDR2 FYNNEI. With 8 bases removed from V and 0 bases from J, the gap between germline ends came to 14 bases.

This clonotype was counted many times. This sequence joins TRBV2 and TRBJ2-5, with TRBD2 matching 14 bases. V shed 4 bases and J 0 bases; nucleotides not matched to a gene: 7. From germline, CDR1 is SNHLY and CDR2 FYNNEI. This CDR3 comprises 18 residues. The CDR3 here is CASSVTTSGRGDQETQYF. The CDR3 region has the DNA TGTGCCAGCAGTGTAACGACTAGCGGGAGGGGCGACCAAGAGACCCAGTACTTC. Full variable domain (remainder filled in from reference TRBV2 and TRBJ2-5): EPEVTQTPSHQVTQMGQEVILRCVPISNHLYFYWYRQILGQKVEFLVSFYNNEISEKSEIFDDQFSVERPDGSNFTLKIRSTKLEDSAMYFCASSVTTSGRGDQETQYFGPGTRLLVL.

The chain joins TRBV6-5 to TRBJ2-5, with 8 bases lining up with TRBD2. CDR1 MNHEY and CDR2 SVGAGI come from the germline V gene. The CDR3 runs 14 residues. V was pared by 5 bases and J by 4 bases, with 6 bases of the junction left unmatched. In nucleotides, the CDR3 is TGTGCCAGCAGTATGGCGGGAGGATTAGAGACCCAGTACTTC. It yields the protein CASSMAGGLETQYF.

This clonotype was seen many times. The chain is built from TRBV12-3 or TRBV12-4 and TRBJ2-7; D is possibly TRBD2 (7 bases). V lost 6 bases, J lost 6 bases, and 21 bases lay in between. The CDR3 is made up of 15 amino acids. The DNA of the CDR3 is TGTGCCAGCAGCCCCGCCGGGGGGCGCATGGTCGAGCAGTACTTC. The encoded protein is CASSPAGGRMVEQYF.

In the case of this clonotype: No conserved phenylalanine or tryptophan is present at the end of the CDR3, so a read error is the likely explanation. The V gene is TRBV2, the J gene TRBJ2-5; D remains unclear. This CDR3 is built from 13 residues. The germline CDR1 and CDR2 sequences are SNHLY and FYNNEI. Deletions cut 7 bases from V and 5 bases from J, with 14 bases between. CDR3 sequence: CASTPRLVETQYL. CDR3 coding DNA: TGTGCCAGCACCCCCCGGCTAGTGGAGACCCAGTACCTC.

The table lists this clonotype with many counts. The J gene is TRBJ2-7, the V gene TRBV14; TRBD1 is a possible D gene (5 bases). CDR1 and CDR2 from the germline V gene are SGHDN and FVKESK. The CDR3 length is 14 residues. V lost 5 bases and J 5 bases, leaving 16 bases between the germline ends. The CDR3 reads CASSILQGTHEQYF. CDR3 DNA: TGTGCCAGCAGCATTCTTCAGGGAACCCACGAGCAGTACTTC.

This clonotype showed up many times. The chain combines TRBV20-1 with TRBJ1-5, with no clear D. This CDR3 is built from 14 residues. Between the trimmed V and J ends, which lost 0 bases and 7 bases, there was a span of 13 bases. Germline V gene lookup returns CDR1 DFQATT and CDR2 SNEGSKA (reference sequence). The CDR3 here is CSAREGRNVQPQHF. The CDR3 coding sequence is TGCAGTGCTAGAGAGGGTAGGAACGTGCAGCCCCAGCATTTT.

This clonotype came up a few times. The CDR3 DNA is TGTGCCAGCAGCCAAGATCAAGGAGAGACCCAGTACTTC. Protein sequence: CASSQDQGETQYF. The chain links TRBV4-2 to TRBJ2-5; D not certain. Germline CDR1 is LGHNA and CDR2 is YNFKEQ. V lost 0 bases to trimming and J lost 4 bases, with 6 bases between them. This CDR3 is 13 amino acids long.

V is TRBV20-1 and J is TRBJ2-7; 9 nucleotides agree with TRBD2. This CDR3 has 14 amino acids. The V and J ends lost 5 bases and 4 bases, in that order; junction bases with no gene match: 9. Germline values: CDR1 DFQATT, CDR2 SNEGSKA (reference sequence). CDR3 amino acids: CSAYSRGGLYEQYF. In DNA form, the CDR3 reads TGCAGTGCTTACTCGCGGGGGGGGCTGTACGAGCAGTACTTC.

This clonotype was detected many times. The chain employs TRBV11-3 and TRBJ1-1, with 7 bases that match TRBD1. Trimming at V came to 3 bases and at J to 8 bases, leaving 3 bases not matched to a gene. Germline CDR1 reads SGHNT; CDR2 reads YENEEA. CDR3 size: 12 residues. CDR3 amino acids: CASSFGTAEAFF. The CDR3 nucleotides read TGTGCCAGCAGCTTCGGGACAGCGGAAGCTTTCTTT.

The V gene is TRBV7-9, the J gene TRBJ2-7; a weak D match, TRBD2 (5 bases). This CDR3 has 15 residues. CDR1 SEHNR and CDR2 FQNEAQ come from the germline V gene (reference sequence). V lost 2 bases, J lost 7 bases, and 18 bases lay in between. CDR3 residues: CASSLRADGLSEQYF. The CDR3 nucleotides are TGTGCCAGCAGCTTAAGAGCGGACGGCTTGTCTGAGCAGTACTTC.

The chain employs TRBV7-2 and TRBJ1-5; D possibly corresponds to TRBD1 (5 bases). Germline V CDR1 and CDR2: SGHTA, FQGNSA. V lost 5 bases, J lost 9 bases, and 14 bases lay in between. CDR3 length equals 13 residues. The CDR3 protein is CASSEGLAGPQHF. The CDR3 nucleotides are TGTGCCAGCAGCGAGGGACTAGCTGGGCCCCAGCATTTT.

This chain joins TRBV20-1 and TRBJ1-5, with TRBD1 matching over 8 bases. The germline gives CDR1 DFQATT, CDR2 SNEGSKA (reference sequence). The CDR3 consists of 13 residues. V shed 5 bases and J 6 bases; nucleotides not matched to a gene: 6. CDR3 nucleotides: TGCAGTGCTGGACAGGGAGGTAGTCAGCCCCAGCATTTT. It encodes CSAGQGGSQPQHF.

Comments on this clonotype: The CDR3 end shows no conserved phenylalanine or tryptophan, and so a read error is likely. Because the CDR3's place on the DNA is in doubt, the DNA is left out and the CDR3 is given as listed by TCRdb. The chain uses TRBV5-1 and TRBJ2-2. Looked up from germline, CDR1 is SGHRS and CDR2 is YFSETQ. Termini included, the CDR3 measures 14 amino acids. The CDR3 is CASSWGGNTGELLA.

The V and J genes are TRBV7-8 and TRBJ1-2; unclear D gene. CDR1 SGHVS and CDR2 FQNEAQ come from the germline V gene. Trimming took 5 bases from V and 8 from J, leaving 15 bases between them. The CDR3 has 13 amino acids. As DNA, the CDR3 is TGTGCCAGCAGCCACCAGTCCCGCAGCGGCTACACCTTC. As protein: CASSHQSRSGYTF.